This passage covers 17 T cell receptor beta chains from one sample sequenced in a study of blood T cell repertoires in COVID-19. TCRdb's copy holds only in-frame clones and misses some; the assay was immunoSEQ multiplex PCR. The data hold about 89,000 clones, with more than 60% observed a single time. The sequenced sample was peripheral blood. The receptors originated from a human donor in a cohort sampled during active COVID-19.

The V and J genes are TRBV20-1 and TRBJ2-7; 10 bases align to TRBD2. This CDR3 spans 14 amino acids. Looked up from germline, CDR1 is DFQATT and CDR2 is SNEGSKA (reference sequence). The V and J ends lost 3 bases and 2 bases, in that order; junction bases with no gene match: 4. CDR3 nucleotide sequence: TGCAGTGCTAGTGGCCTAGCGGGAGCCTACGAGCAGTACTTC. Protein product: CSASGLAGAYEQYF.

This clone was seen a single time. The V and J genes are TRBV6-4 and TRBJ2-3, with TRBD2 matching over 9 bases. The CDR3 runs 14 residues. J gave up 6 bases and V 10 bases, and 11 bases lay outside the gene matches. CDR1 MRHNA and CDR2 SNTAGT come from the germline V gene. CDR3 nucleotide sequence: TGTGCCACTCGGGAAGCGGGAGGTCCTGATACGCAGTATTTT. Translated: CATREAGGPDTQYF.

The V call is TRBV28, the J call TRBJ2-3, with D maybe TRBD2 (6 bases). Trimming took 5 bases from V and 6 from J, leaving 6 bases between them. The CDR3 is made up of 11 amino acids. CDR1 and CDR2 from the germline V gene are MDHEN and SYDVKM. The CDR3 loop reads CASSREDTQYF. CDR3 sequence (DNA): TGTGCCAGCAGTCGGGAGGATACGCAGTATTTT.

J is TRBJ2-1 and V is TRBV24-1, with 11 bases aligning to TRBD2. Germline CDR1 and CDR2: KGHDR and SFDVKD. Trimming took 5 bases from V and 8 from J; bases not matched to a gene: 10. There are 16 residues in the CDR3. The CDR3 region has the DNA TGTGCCACCAGTGGCCTGACTAGCGGGATCGGAGATGAGCAGTTCTTC. Its translation: CATSGLTSGIGDEQFF.

The chain joins TRBV5-8 to TRBJ2-5; 8 nucleotides match TRBD1. Trimming cost V 0 bases and J 5 bases; bases outside gene matches: 3. CDR3 length equals 14 residues. Germline values: CDR1 SGHTS, CDR2 YDEGEE. CDR3 nucleotide sequence: TGTGCCAGCAGCTTGGGACAGGGGTGGGAGACCCAGTACTTC. This gives the protein CASSLGQGWETQYF. The complete variable domain, with remaining parts taken from reference TRBV5-8 and TRBJ2-5, reads EAGVTQSPTHLIKTRGQQATLRCSPISGHTSVYWYQQALGLGLQFLLWYDEGEERNRGNFPPRFSGRQFPNYSSELNVNALELEDSALYLCASSLGQGWETQYFGPGTRLLVL.

This clone was observed a handful of times. The chain has TRBV9 and TRBJ2-7, with 7 bases identical to TRBD2. This CDR3 has 12 residues. Germline V gene data show CDR1 as SGDLS and CDR2 as YYNGEE. The V gene end was trimmed by 7 bases and the J gene end by 3 bases; junction bases not matched to a gene: 4. This CDR3 is CASGRADYEQYF. The DNA of the CDR3 is TGTGCCAGCGGGAGGGCTGACTACGAGCAGTACTTC. Full variable domain (outside the CDR3, taken from reference TRBV9 and TRBJ2-7): DSGVTQTPKHLITATGQRVTLRCSPRSGDLSVYWYQQSLDQGLQFLIQYYNGEERAKGNILERFSAQQFPDLHSELNLSSLELGDSALYFCASGRADYEQYFGPGTRLTVT.

This chain connects TRBV7-9 to TRBJ2-3; TRBD2 is a possible D gene (6 bases). V was shortened by 4 bases and J by 2 bases, with 10 bases between the two germline ends. The germline CDR1 and CDR2 sequences are SEHNR and FQNEAQ (reference sequence). The CDR3 loop spans 14 amino acids. The CDR3 nucleotides are TGTGCCAGCAGCTCTACGGGGGTCACAGATACGCAGTATTTT. Residues: CASSSTGVTDTQYF.

This chain links TRBV4-1 with TRBJ2-7, with 7 bases aligning to TRBD2. This CDR3 contains 14 residues. The ends lost 1 base at V and 7 bases at J; junction bases unmatched: 7. Per the germline V gene, CDR1 is MGHRA and CDR2 is YSYEKL. The CDR3 loop reads CASSQGAGVLEQYF. CDR3 bases: TGCGCCAGCAGCCAAGGGGCGGGAGTATTGGAGCAGTACTTC.

The chain carries TRBV2 and TRBJ2-3, with a possible D match to TRBD1 (8 bases). CDR1 SNHLY and CDR2 FYNNEI come from the germline V gene. The CDR3 is 15 residues long. Trimming removed 4 bases from V and 2 bases from J, with 13 bases in between. The CDR3 DNA reads as TGTGCCAGCAGTGCACAGGGGGGGAACACAGATACGCAGTATTTT. Translated, it gives CASSAQGGNTDTQYF.

This clone was recorded many times. The chain links TRBV5-1 to TRBJ1-1, with D maybe TRBD1 (5 bases). Trimming removed 3 bases from V and 0 bases from J, with 9 bases in between. Germline V lookup: CDR1 SGHRS, CDR2 YFSETQ. The CDR3 extends over 14 amino acids. The CDR3 spells CASSSSGMNTEAFF. The CDR3, as DNA: TGCGCCAGCAGCTCGTCAGGGATGAACACTGAAGCTTTCTTT.

This clone has just one count. One end of the junction is discordant with germline, which a read error may explain. The chain recombines TRBV14 with TRBJ2-1; D perhaps matches TRBD2 (6 bases). Germline V gene data show CDR1 as SGHDN and CDR2 as FVKESK. This CDR3 has 11 amino acids. The CDR3 DNA reads TGTGCCAGCAGCCAAGTCCGGGAGCGGTTCTTC. Translation: CASSQVRERFF.

The chain employs TRBV19 and TRBJ2-3, with TRBD2 identical over 11 bases. The CDR3 loop spans 15 amino acids. Germline trimming cut 4 bases from V and 4 bases from J; bases unmatched to any gene: 4. Germline-derived CDR1 and CDR2 are LNHDA and SQIVND (reference sequence). The CDR3 reads CASSRLAGRSDTQYF. CDR3 nucleotide sequence: TGTGCCAGTAGTAGACTAGCGGGAAGGTCAGATACGCAGTATTTT.

The rearrangement uses TRBV18 and TRBJ1-1; the D gene is possibly TRBD1 (5 bases). V was cut by 6 bases and J by 6 bases, with 14 bases left in between. The CDR3 is made up of 13 amino acids. Germline V gene lookup returns CDR1 KGHSH and CDR2 LQKENI. The CDR3 spells CASSQYGGAEAFF. CDR3 coding DNA: TGTGCCAGCTCCCAATACGGGGGGGCTGAAGCTTTCTTT.

The chain has TRBV6-2 or TRBV6-3 and TRBJ1-6, with D perhaps TRBD1 (5 bases). V was cut by 2 bases and J by 7 bases, with 12 bases left in between. Germline-derived CDR1 and CDR2 are MNHEY and SVGEGT. This CDR3 contains 15 residues. This CDR3 is CASSYGGVRNSPLHF. DNA of the CDR3: TGTGCCAGCAGTTACGGGGGGGTGAGGAATTCACCCCTCCACTTT.

The chain recombines TRBV18 with TRBJ1-4, with TRBD1 matching over 9 bases. From germline, CDR1 is KGHSH and CDR2 LQKENI. The ends lost 3 bases at V and 4 bases at J; junction bases unmatched: 6. This CDR3 comprises 16 residues. CDR3 bases: TGTGCCAGCTCACCCCTCGCGGGACAGGGTAATGAAAAACTGTTTTTT. This encodes CASSPLAGQGNEKLFF.

In this sample, this clone turned up once. The chain is built from TRBV2 and TRBJ2-5; 7 bases fit TRBD1. V lost 7 bases and J lost 5; bases outside the gene matches: 7. CDR1 is SNHLY and CDR2 is FYNNEI in the germline V gene. This CDR3 has 13 amino acids. CDR3 coding DNA: TGTGCCAGCAAGGGGGCACCGGGGGAGACCCAGTACTTC. It encodes CASKGAPGETQYF.

The chain links TRBV4-1 to TRBJ1-4; 8 bases match TRBD1. V dropped 0 bases and J dropped 3; count of bases not matched to a gene: 3. The germline gives CDR1 MGHRA, CDR2 YSYEKL. This CDR3 has 16 residues. The CDR3 is CASSQEGQVPNEKLFF. The DNA for the CDR3 is TGCGCCAGCAGCCAAGAGGGACAGGTCCCTAATGAAAAACTGTTTTTT.